This T cell receptor (beta chain) was sequenced for a study of identical twins. Broader study findings: The models gave estimates that fell short of the out-of-frame TCR alpha sharing seen in monozygotic twins. In beta out-of-frame sequences, the excess sharing between twins was weaker.

With V trimmed by 2 bases and J by 13 bases, 11 bases remained unmatched. CDR1 is DFQATT and CDR2 is SNEGSKA in the germline V gene (reference sequence). This CDR3 is built from 15 residues. TCRdb passed the 5' RACE reads through MiXCR, listing each CDR3 protein once. This sample has 200,000 to 250,000 distinct CDR3 sequences, with roughly 7% found just once. Concerning this clonotype: Its antigen is unknown.

These data also formed part of another study, on yellow fever vaccine responses in identical twins.

Sequencing was carried out using memory (CD45RO+) T cells sorted from blood. The sequence came from a woman aged 18 to 35 in good health. The chain joins TRBV20-1 to TRBJ2-3; TRBD2 agrees at 14 bases. The CDR3 DNA is TGCAGTGCTAGACCAGGAGGGACTAGCGGGGGCTTAGAGTATTTT. The encoded protein is CSARPGGTSGGLEYF.